This T cell receptor (beta chain) was sequenced in a study of T cells in Graves' hyperthyroidism and ophthalmopathy. The study, taken as a whole, reports: Progression to ophthalmopathy was predicted a median of approximately 6.4 months early. Blood also showed most of the thyroid clonotypes that were expanded above 0.001.

Trimming took 3 bases from V and 3 from J, leaving 11 bases between them. Germline CDR1 is SGHAT and CDR2 is FQNNGV. This CDR3 is 14 amino acids long. Investigators excluded patients with uncontrolled infection, other autoimmune disease, pregnancy or lactation. Fresh 10 ml peripheral blood yielded PBMCs. TCR beta CDR3 sequences were amplified from RNA transcripts. When the TCR CDR3 underwent first-round RT-PCR, the HTBI primer set was used. TCRdb itself ran the multiplex PCR reads through MiXCR, one entry per CDR3 protein. Of about 520,000 distinct CDR3 sequences in the sample, roughly 24% were seen once. About this clonotype: Its antigen is not known.

The specimen was blood. The V call is TRBV11-2, the J call TRBJ1-2; D is perhaps TRBD1 (5 bases). The clonotype comes from a woman in her twenties or thirties with Graves' ophthalmopathy. This CDR3 reads CASSFMVRDYGYTF. CDR3 nucleotide sequence: TGTGCCAGCAGCTTTATGGTCAGGGACTATGGCTACACCTTC.